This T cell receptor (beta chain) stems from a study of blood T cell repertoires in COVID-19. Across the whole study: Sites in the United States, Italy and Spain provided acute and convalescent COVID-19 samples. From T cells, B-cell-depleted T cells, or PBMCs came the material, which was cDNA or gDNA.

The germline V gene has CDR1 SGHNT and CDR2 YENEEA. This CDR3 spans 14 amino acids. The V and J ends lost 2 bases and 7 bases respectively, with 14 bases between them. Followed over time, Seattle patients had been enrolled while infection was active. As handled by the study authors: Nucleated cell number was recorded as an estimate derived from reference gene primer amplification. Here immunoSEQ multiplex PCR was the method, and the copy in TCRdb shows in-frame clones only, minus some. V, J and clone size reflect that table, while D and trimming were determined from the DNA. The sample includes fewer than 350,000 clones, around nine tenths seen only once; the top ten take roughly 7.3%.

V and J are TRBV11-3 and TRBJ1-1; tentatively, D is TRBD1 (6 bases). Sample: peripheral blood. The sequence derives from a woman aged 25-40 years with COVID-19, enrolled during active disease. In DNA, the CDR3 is TGTGCCAGCAGCTTATCAGGGGATGTAGGTGAAGCTTTCTTT. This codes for CASSLSGDVGEAFF. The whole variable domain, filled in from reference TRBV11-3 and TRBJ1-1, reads EAGVVQSPRYKIIEKKQPVAFWCNPISGHNTLYWYLQNLGQGPELLIRYENEEAVDDSQLPKDRFSAERLKGVDSTLKIQPAELGDSAVYLCASSLSGDVGEAFFGQGTRLTVV.